This TCR beta chain derives from a study of T cells in tuberculosis. Whole-study context: In South Africa, adults with active tuberculosis were compared with IGRA-negative and latently infected IGRA-positive adolescents.

This clone was seen a single time. Produced via immunoSEQ multiplex PCR; TCRdb's table is partial and in-frame only. The data hold about 33,000 clones, with about 91% observed a single time. The germline V and J ends were trimmed by 4 bases and 5 bases, with 12 bases remaining between them. The germline CDR1 and CDR2 sequences are SGHRS and YFSETQ. The CDR3 is 14 amino acids. Sample time point: new active TB diagnosis, blood taken before or within 7 days of starting treatment. The sequenced sample was PBMCs, obtained at tuberculosis diagnosis. The receptor was derived from an adult with tuberculosis. Some clones in this sample may be carry-over from other donors' samples. V is TRBV5-1 and J is TRBJ1-4; D might be TRBD1 (6 bases). The CDR3 is CASSLDSNNEKLFF. For the CDR3, the DNA is TGCGCCAGCAGCCTGGACAGTAACAATGAAAAACTGTTTTTT.